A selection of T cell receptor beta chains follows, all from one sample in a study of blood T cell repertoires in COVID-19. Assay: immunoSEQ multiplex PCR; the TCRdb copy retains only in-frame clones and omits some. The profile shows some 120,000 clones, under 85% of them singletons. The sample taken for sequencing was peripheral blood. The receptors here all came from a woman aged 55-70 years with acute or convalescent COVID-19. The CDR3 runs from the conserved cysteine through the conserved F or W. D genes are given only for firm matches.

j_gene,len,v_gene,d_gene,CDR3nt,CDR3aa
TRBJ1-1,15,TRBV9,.,TGTGCCAGCAGCGTAGCTGAGACAGTGAGGACTGAAGCTTTCTTT,CASSVAETVRTEAFF
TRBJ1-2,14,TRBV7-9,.,TGTGCCAGCAATCCCGTAGCCGAGGGTACAGGCTACACCTTC,CASNPVAEGTGYTF
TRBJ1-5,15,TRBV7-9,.,TGTGCCAGCAGCTTAGGAGGGTCAAGCAATCAGCCCCAGCATTTT,CASSLGGSSNQPQHF
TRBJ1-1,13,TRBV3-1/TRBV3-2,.,TGTGCCAGCAGCCCTTCAGGGGTGGGGTGGGTTTTTTTT,CASSPSGVGWVFF
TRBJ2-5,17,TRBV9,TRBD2,TGTGCCAGCAGCCCTGGACTAGCGGGGGGTGTCCAAGAGACCCAGTACTTC,CASSPGLAGGVQETQYF
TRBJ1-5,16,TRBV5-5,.,TGTGCCAGCAGCTTGGGAACACCTTATAGCAATCAGCCCCAGCATTTT,CASSLGTPYSNQPQHF
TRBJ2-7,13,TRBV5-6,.,TGTGCCAGCAGCTTTGTACAGTCCTACGAGCAGTACTTC,CASSFVQSYEQYF
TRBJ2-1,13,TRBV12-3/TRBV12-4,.,TGTGCCAGCAGCCGCCCTGGGGGGTCTGAGCAGTTCTTC,CASSRPGGSEQFF
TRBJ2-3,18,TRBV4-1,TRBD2,TGCGCCAGCAGCCAAGATAGGGGAGTAGCGGGGGGACTCGATACGCAGTATTTT,CASSQDRGVAGGLDTQYF
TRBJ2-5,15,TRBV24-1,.,TGTGCCACCAGTGGACAATGGGGCGGTCAAGAGACCCAGTACTTC,CATSGQWGGQETQYF
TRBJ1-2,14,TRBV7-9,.,TGTGCCAGCAGGATGCCCGTAGACAGCTATGGCTACACCTTC,CASRMPVDSYGYTF